This entry lists 9 T cell receptor beta chains sequenced from one sample in a study of cytomegalovirus exposure and HLA in healthy donors. PCR employed 60 Vbeta and 13 Jbeta primers. Libraries were prepared by immunoSEQ multiplex PCR; TCRdb keeps only in-frame clonotypes and omits some of them. The table includes over 110,000 clones, about 80% detected once. The sample taken for sequencing was PBMCs. The receptors stem from a woman in her fifties or sixties in good health and CMV-seropositive.

The chain uses TRBV18 and TRBJ2-3; 10 bases agree with TRBD2. Germline CDR1 and CDR2: KGHSH and LQKENI. The CDR3 is 16 amino acids. V gave up 2 bases and J gave up 0 bases; unmatched junction bases: 2. The DNA of the CDR3 is TGTGCCAGCTCACCAAAACTAGCGGGAAGCACAGATACGCAGTATTTT. This codes for CASSPKLAGSTDTQYF.

With respect to this clone: At one end, the junction sequence differs from germline, possibly due to a read error. The chain has TRBV29-1 and TRBJ2-7; the match to TRBD2 covers 12 bases. The CDR3 covers 13 residues. The germline V gene encodes CDR1 SQVTM and CDR2 ANQGSEA. The CDR3 protein is CSVRLAGVTEQCF. The CDR3 DNA reads as TGCAGCGTTCGACTAGCGGGAGTCACCGAGCAGTGCTTC.

The chain is built from TRBV28 and TRBJ2-1, with 7 bases lining up with TRBD2. V lost 2 bases and J lost 7; bases outside the gene matches: 5. The CDR3 runs 14 residues. Germline lookup yields CDR1 MDHEN and CDR2 SYDVKM. CDR3 sequence (DNA): TGTGCCAGCAGTTTAGCGGGAGTGAAGAATGAGCAGTTCTTC. Protein: CASSLAGVKNEQFF.

The gene calls are TRBV7-9 and TRBJ2-7, with no clear D. The CDR3 has 12 amino acids. The V gene lost 4 bases and the J gene lost 3 bases, with 7 bases spanning the gap. The V gene's germline CDR1 is SEHNR and CDR2 FQNEAQ (reference sequence). The CDR3 spells CASSSGDYEQYF. The CDR3, as DNA: TGTGCCAGCAGCTCTGGAGACTACGAGCAGTACTTC.

On this clone: Other DNA sequences of this sample code for an identical CDR3. The gene calls are TRBV6-5 and TRBJ2-7; possibly TRBD1 for D (6 bases). The CDR3 runs 14 residues. Trimming cost V 0 bases and J 3 bases, with 9 bases left between them. Germline V gene lookup returns CDR1 MNHEY and CDR2 SVGAGI. The DNA for the CDR3 is TGTGCCAGCAGTTACTCAGGACAGCTCTACGAGCAGTACTTC. It translates to CASSYSGQLYEQYF.

This chain joins TRBV4-3 and TRBJ2-6; perhaps TRBD1 as D (6 bases). Germline values: CDR1 LGHNA, CDR2 YSLEER. Trimming left V 4 bases short and J 0 bases short, with 7 bases between. This CDR3 is 15 amino acids long. DNA of the CDR3: TGCGCCAGCAGCCCGGACAGCTCTGGGGCCAACGTCCTGACTTTC. This translates into CASSPDSSGANVLTF.

V gene TRBV7-3 combines with J gene TRBJ2-5, with 7 bases aligning to TRBD2. CDR3 length: 14 residues. Trimming removed 2 bases from V and 5 bases from J; junction bases left unmatched: 5. Germline CDR1 is SGHTA and CDR2 is FQGTGA. CDR3: CASSLGGGRETQYF. The DNA of the CDR3 is TGTGCCAGCAGCTTAGGGGGAGGGCGTGAGACCCAGTACTTC.

The chain links TRBV15 to TRBJ1-3; TRBD1 matches 7 bases. The CDR3 has 14 amino acids. Germline lookup yields CDR1 LNHNV and CDR2 YYDKDF (reference sequence). Trimming took 6 bases from V and 2 from J; bases not matched to a gene: 4. CDR3 in DNA: TGTGCCACCAGTACAGGGGAAGCTGGAAACACCATATATTTT. Its translation: CATSTGEAGNTIYF.

This clone appeared a single time. This chain uses TRBV27 with TRBJ1-1; D is ambiguous. The germline V and J ends were trimmed by 7 bases and 1 base, with 10 bases remaining between them. CDR3 length: 13 residues. The V gene's germline CDR1 is MNHEY and CDR2 SMNVEV (reference sequence). The chain's CDR3 is CASTELGNTEAFF. DNA for the CDR3: TGTGCCAGCACGGAGTTAGGGAACACTGAAGCTTTCTTT.